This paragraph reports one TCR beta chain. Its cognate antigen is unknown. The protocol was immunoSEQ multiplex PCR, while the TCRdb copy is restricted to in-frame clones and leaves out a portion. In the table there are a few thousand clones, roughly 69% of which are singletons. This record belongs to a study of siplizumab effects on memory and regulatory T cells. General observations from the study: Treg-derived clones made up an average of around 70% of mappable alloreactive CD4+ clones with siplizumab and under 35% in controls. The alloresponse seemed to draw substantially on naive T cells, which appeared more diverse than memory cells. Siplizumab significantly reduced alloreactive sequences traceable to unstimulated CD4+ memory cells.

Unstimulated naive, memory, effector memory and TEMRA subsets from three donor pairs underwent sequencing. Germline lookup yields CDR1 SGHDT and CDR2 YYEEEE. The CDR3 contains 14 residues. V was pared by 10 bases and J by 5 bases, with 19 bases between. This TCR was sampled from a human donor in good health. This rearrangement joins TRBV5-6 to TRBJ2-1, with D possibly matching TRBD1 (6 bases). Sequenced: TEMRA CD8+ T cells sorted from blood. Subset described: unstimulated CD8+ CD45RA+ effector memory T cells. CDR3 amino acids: CASNLHDRNNEQFF. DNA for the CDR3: TGTGCCTCCAACCTCCACGACAGGAACAATGAGCAGTTCTTC. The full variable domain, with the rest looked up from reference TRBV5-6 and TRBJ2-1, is DAGVTQSPTHLIKTRGQQVTLRCSPKSGHDTVSWYQQALGQGPQFIFQYYEEEERQRGNFPDRFSGHQFPNYSSELNVNALLLGDSALYLCASNLHDRNNEQFFGPGTRLTVL.